The clone carrying this T cell receptor (beta chain) was counted ten times or more. Its antigen remains unknown. This entry belongs to a study of neurological immune-mediated disorders. The study, taken as a whole, reports: Association of the multiple sclerosis repertoire cluster with clinical or MRI features was not observed for any feature.

It was by 5'RACE with 10-nucleotide random UMIs that the cDNA was made. TCRdb re-called the 5' RACE reads through MiXCR, storing one row per CDR3 protein. The sample records about 50,000 distinct CDR3 sequences, around 3.1% being singletons. From 2 million PBMCs stored at -80 C, the unsorted libraries were generated. The receptor was derived from a middle-aged man with multiple sclerosis. The material sequenced was PBMCs.

The DNA for the CDR3 is TGTGCCAGCACCAGCCTTACGGTGCCAGATACGCAGTATTTT. Amino acid sequence: CASTSLTVPDTQYF. This rearrangement joins TRBV6-1 to TRBJ2-3; no clear D gene. The V end was cut by 7 bases, the J end by 4 bases, with 15 bases between. In germline, CDR1 is MNHNS, CDR2 SASEGT. The CDR3 runs to 14 residues.